The present T cell receptor (beta chain) was sequenced within a study of blood T cell repertoires in COVID-19. Participants had their cohort set by participant-reported clinical history. CDR1 SGHRS and CDR2 YFSETQ come from the germline V gene. V trimming: 4 bases; J trimming: 0 bases; junction bases outside the gene matches: 6. The CDR3 has 16 residues. As processed by the authors: Nucleated cell counts were estimated from reference gene primer amplification. Profiled with immunoSEQ multiplex PCR; TCRdb holds only in-frame clones, not every one. From that table come the V and J calls and clone size; the DNA was used to work out D and trimming. Of roughly 340,000 clones in the sample, more than 80% were seen once.

The chain links TRBV5-1 to TRBJ1-4; TRBD1 matches 7 bases. The receptor was isolated from a man younger than 30 who had recovered from COVID-19. Sequenced material: PBMCs or T cells enriched from blood (not recorded which). The CDR3 bases are TGCGCCAGCAGCATACAGGGGTTTGCAACTAATGAAAAACTGTTTTTT. Encoded protein: CASSIQGFATNEKLFF.